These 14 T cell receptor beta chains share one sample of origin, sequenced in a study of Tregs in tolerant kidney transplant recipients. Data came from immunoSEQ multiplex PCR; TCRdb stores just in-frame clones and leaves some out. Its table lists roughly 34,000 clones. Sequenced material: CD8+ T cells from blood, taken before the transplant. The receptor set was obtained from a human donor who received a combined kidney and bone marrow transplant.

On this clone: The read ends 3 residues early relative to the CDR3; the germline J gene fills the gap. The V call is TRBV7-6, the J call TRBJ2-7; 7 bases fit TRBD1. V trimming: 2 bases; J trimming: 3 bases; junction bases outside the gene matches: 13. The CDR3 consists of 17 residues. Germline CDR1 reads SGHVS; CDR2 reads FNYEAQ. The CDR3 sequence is CASSLRGQSQGSYEQYF. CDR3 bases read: TGTGCCAGCAGCTTAAGGGGACAGTCCCAAGGAAGCTACGAG.

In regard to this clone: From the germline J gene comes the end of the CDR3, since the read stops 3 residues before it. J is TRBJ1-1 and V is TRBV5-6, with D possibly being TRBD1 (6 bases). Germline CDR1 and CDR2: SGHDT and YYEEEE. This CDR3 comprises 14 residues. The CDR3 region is CASSLGGRFFEAFF. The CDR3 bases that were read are TGTGCCAGCAGCTTAGGGGGTCGGTTCTTCGAA. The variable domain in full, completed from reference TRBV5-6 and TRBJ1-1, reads DAGVTQSPTHLIKTRGQQVTLRCSPKSGHDTVSWYQQALGQGPQFIFQYYEEEERQRGNFPDRFSGHQFPNYSSELNVNALLLGDSALYLCASSLGGRFFEAFFGQGTRLTVV.

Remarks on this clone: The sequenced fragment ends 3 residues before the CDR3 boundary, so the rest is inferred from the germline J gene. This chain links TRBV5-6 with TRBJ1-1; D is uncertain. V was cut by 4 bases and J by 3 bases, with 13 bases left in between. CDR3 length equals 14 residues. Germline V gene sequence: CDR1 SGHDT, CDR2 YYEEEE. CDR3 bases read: TGTGCCAGCAGCCCGGTCCTTGCCCACACTGAA. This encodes CASSPVLAHTE. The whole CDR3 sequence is CASSPVLAHTEAFF.

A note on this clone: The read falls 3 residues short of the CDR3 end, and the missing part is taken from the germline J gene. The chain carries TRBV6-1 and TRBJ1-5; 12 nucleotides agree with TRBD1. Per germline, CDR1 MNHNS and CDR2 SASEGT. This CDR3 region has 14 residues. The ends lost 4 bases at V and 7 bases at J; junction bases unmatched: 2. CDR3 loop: CASSGDRGQQPQHF. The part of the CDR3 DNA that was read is TGTGCCAGCAGTGGGGACAGGGGGCAACAGCCC.

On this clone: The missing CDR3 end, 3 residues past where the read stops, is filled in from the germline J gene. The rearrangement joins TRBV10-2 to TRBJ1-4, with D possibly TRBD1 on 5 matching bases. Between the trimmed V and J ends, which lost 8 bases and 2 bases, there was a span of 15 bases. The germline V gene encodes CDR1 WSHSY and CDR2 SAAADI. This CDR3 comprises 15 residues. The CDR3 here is CASWPGIGTNEKLFF. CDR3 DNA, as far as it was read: TGCGCCAGCTGGCCAGGGATTGGGACTAATGAAAAA.

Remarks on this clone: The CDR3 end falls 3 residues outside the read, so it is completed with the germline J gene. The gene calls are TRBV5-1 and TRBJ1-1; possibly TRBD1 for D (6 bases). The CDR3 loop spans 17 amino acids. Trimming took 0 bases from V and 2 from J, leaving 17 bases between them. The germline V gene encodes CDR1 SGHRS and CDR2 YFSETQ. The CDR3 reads CASSLELSPGVNTEAFF. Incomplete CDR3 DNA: TGCGCCAGCAGCTTGGAACTCTCCCCAGGGGTAAACACTGAA.

The CDR3 loop reads CASSLRTGNTEAFF. The sequenced part of the CDR3 DNA is TGTGCCAGCAGTTTAAGGACAGGGAACACTGAA. The V call is TRBV7-9, the J call TRBJ1-1; 7 nucleotides align to TRBD1. The missing CDR3 end, 3 residues past where the read stops, is filled in from the germline J gene. Trimming at V came to 6 bases and at J to 1 base, leaving 5 bases not matched to a gene. Germline CDR1 is SEHNR and CDR2 is FQNEAQ (reference sequence). This CDR3 is built from 14 residues.

This chain's CDR3 is CSVGVAGFVGELFF. The covered CDR3 bases are TGCAGCGTTGGAGTGGCGGGCTTCGTCGGGGAG. The J gene is TRBJ2-2, the V gene TRBV29-1; TRBD2 is a possible D gene (5 bases). The DNA ends 3 residues before the CDR3 does, and the rest of the CDR3 is filled in from the germline J gene. The germline gives CDR1 SQVTM, CDR2 ANQGSEA. The length of the CDR3 is 14 residues. V lost 4 bases and J lost 7, with 16 bases in between.

The CDR3 region is CASKVDRGQDTEAFF. CDR3 DNA, as far as it was read: TGTGCCAGCAAAGTTGACAGGGGGCAGGACACTGAA. The V and J genes are TRBV5-6 and TRBJ1-1, with 10 bases lining up with TRBD1. The CDR3 extends 3 residues past the end of the read, so its final part is completed from the germline J gene. CDR1 and CDR2 (germline): SGHDT, YYEEEE. This CDR3 comprises 15 residues. Trimming cost V 6 bases and J 3 bases; bases outside gene matches: 8.

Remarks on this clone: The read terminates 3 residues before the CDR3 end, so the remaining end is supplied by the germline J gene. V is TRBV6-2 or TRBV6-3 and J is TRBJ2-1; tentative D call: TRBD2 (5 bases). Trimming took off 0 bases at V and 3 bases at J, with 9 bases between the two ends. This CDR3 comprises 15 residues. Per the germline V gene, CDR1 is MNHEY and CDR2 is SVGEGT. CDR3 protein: CASSYSADYYNEQFF. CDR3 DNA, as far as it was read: TGTGCCAGCAGTTACTCCGCCGACTACTACAATGAG.

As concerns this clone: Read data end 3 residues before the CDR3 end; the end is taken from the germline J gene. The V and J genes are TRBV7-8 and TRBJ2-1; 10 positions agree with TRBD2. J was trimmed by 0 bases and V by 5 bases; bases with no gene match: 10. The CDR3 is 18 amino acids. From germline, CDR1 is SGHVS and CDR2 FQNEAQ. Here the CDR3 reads CASSPAGGLVLSYNEQFF. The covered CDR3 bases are TGTGCCAGCAGCCCAGCGGGAGGGCTTGTGCTCTCCTACAATGAG.

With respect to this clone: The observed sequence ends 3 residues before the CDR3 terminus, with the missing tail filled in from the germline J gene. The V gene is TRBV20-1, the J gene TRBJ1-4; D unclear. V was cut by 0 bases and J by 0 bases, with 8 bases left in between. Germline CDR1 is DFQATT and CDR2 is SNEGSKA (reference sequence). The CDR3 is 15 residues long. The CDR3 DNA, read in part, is TGCAGTGCTAGAGACGCCAAGGCAACTAATGAAAAA. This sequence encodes CSARDAKATNEK. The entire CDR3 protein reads CSARDAKATNEKLFF.

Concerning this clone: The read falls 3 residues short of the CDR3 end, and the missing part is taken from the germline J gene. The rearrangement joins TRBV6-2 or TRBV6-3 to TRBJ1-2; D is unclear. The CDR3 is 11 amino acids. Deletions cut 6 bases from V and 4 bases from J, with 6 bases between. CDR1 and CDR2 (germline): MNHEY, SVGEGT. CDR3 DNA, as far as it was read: TGTGCCAGCAGAGCAGGCTATGGC. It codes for CASRAGYG. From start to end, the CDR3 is CASRAGYGYTF.

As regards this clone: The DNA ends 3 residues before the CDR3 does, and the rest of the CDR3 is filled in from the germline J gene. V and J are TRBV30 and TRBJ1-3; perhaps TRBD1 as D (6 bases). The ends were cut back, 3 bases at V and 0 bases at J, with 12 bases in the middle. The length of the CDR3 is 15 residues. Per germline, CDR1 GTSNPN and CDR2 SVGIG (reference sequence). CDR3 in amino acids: CAWRDRQSSGNTIYF. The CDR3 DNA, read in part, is TGTGCCTGGAGGGACAGACAGAGCTCTGGAAACACC.